Detailed here is one TCR beta chain. The target antigen is unknown. This record belongs to a study of T cell responses to AZD1222 COVID-19 vaccine. Across the whole study: Second doses were pooled across both intervals (about 4 or about 12 weeks). Broader study findings: An increase in Spike-specific TCR breadth and depth was observed after two AZD1222 doses. Donors were largely white British and mainly female; clonal diversity was possibly underestimated.

The data were produced by immunoSEQ multiplex PCR, yet TCRdb's version contains in-frame clones alone and is incomplete. This sample has some 200,000 clones; approximately 90% occur once, and the top ten carry 0.99%. Germline CDR1 is SGHRS and CDR2 is YFSETQ. The CDR3 length is 15 residues. V was pared by 4 bases and J by 2 bases, with 5 bases of the junction left unmatched. The rearrangement joins TRBV5-1 to TRBJ2-5; 10 nucleotides align to TRBD1. This TCR came from an adult in good health. The sequences come from peripheral blood, collected on day 0 of AZD1222 vaccination. For the CDR3, the DNA is TGCGCCAGCAGCGCCGGGACAGGGGTACAAGAGACCCAGTACTTC. This encodes CASSAGTGVQETQYF.